The rows below give T cell receptor beta chains drawn from one sample of a study of T cells after yellow fever vaccination. TCRdb reanalysed the 5' RACE reads using MiXCR and keeps one entry per CDR3 protein. The sample includes about 300,000 distinct CDR3 sequences, roughly 9% of them seen just once. The specimen comprised CD4+ T cells sorted from PBMCs, sampled 5 days after the yellow fever booster vaccination. All receptors come from a man between 18 and 29 years old who received the YFV17D yellow fever vaccine. Both conserved end residues are part of each CDR3. D genes are given only for firm matches. Size values are once, few and many counts, or a class for expanded clones, and some rows have none.

v_gene	abundance	j_gene	d_gene	CDR3nt	CDR3aa
TRBV24-1	NA	TRBJ1-2	NA	TGTGCCACCAGTGATCACAGGACGGGCTATGGCTACACCTTC	CATSDHRTGYGYTF
TRBV18	few	TRBJ1-1	TRBD1	TGTGCCAGCTCATCCAGACAGGGCGACGAAGCTTTCTTT	CASSSRQGDEAFF
TRBV7-9	NA	TRBJ2-1	TRBD2	TGTGCCAGCAGCTTAGAGCGGGGGGGCCCGGGAGAGCAGTTCTTC	CASSLERGGPGEQFF
TRBV9	NA	TRBJ1-1	NA	TGTGCCAGCAGCCGAACGGGGGATTACACTGAAGCTTTCTTT	CASSRTGDYTEAFF
TRBV29-1	NA	TRBJ2-3	NA	TGCAGCGTCGCCCCGCCCGCGGCCTCCACAGATACGCAGTATTTT	CSVAPPAASTDTQYF
TRBV29-1	NA	TRBJ2-7	NA	TGCAGCGTCTTAGTTTACGGCTACGAGCAGTACTTC	CSVLVYGYEQYF
TRBV5-1	NA	TRBJ1-1	NA	TGCGCCAGCAGCTTGGCACAGAGAACTGAAGCTTTCTTT	CASSLAQRTEAFF
TRBV24-1	NA	TRBJ2-3	NA	TGTGCCACCAGTGATGTGGCGTCAAGGGCGTCGGATACGCAGTATTTT	CATSDVASRASDTQYF
TRBV12-3/TRBV12-4	few	TRBJ1-1	TRBD1	TGTGCCAGCAGGTGGACAGGGTTGAACACTGAAGCTTTCTTT	CASRWTGLNTEAFF
TRBV7-2	many	TRBJ1-6	NA	TGTGCCAGCAGCTTAGATGCCGGTAATTCACCCCTCCACTTT	CASSLDAGNSPLHF
TRBV12-3/TRBV12-4	NA	TRBJ1-4	NA	TGTGCCAGCAAGTTCGGGACGGGGCATGAAAAACTGTTTTTT	CASKFGTGHEKLFF
TRBV12-3/TRBV12-4	NA	TRBJ2-1	TRBD2	TGTGCCAGCACCCTAATGGGACAATCGGGAGGGACTGAGCAGTTCTTC	CASTLMGQSGGTEQFF
TRBV10-3	NA	TRBJ1-1	NA	TGTGCCATCAGTGATTCCCGGCGGGACACTGAAGCTTTCTTT	CAISDSRRDTEAFF
TRBV12-3/TRBV12-4	NA	TRBJ1-3	NA	TGTGCCACGGGGGGGGTTAATGGAAACACCATATATTTT	CATGGVNGNTIYF
TRBV20-1	few	TRBJ1-4	NA	TGCAGTGCTAGCTATGGGGGGGATGAAAAACTGTTTTTT	CSASYGGDEKLFF
TRBV19	NA	TRBJ1-2	NA	TGTGCCAGTAGTATCGGAGGGGCTAACTATGGCTACACCTTC	CASSIGGANYGYTF
TRBV7-2	NA	TRBJ2-5	TRBD1	TGTGCCAGCAGCGACCCCGGACAGGTCGGGTACTTC	CASSDPGQVGYF
TRBV7-9	many	TRBJ1-4	NA	TGTGCCAGCTCAGGAAGTAGGCTGTTTTTT	CASSGSRLFF
TRBV6-2/TRBV6-3	NA	TRBJ2-5	NA	TGTGCCAGCAGCCTCTGGTCGGGAGAAGAGACCCAGTACTTC	CASSLWSGEETQYF
TRBV5-6	NA	TRBJ2-3	TRBD2	TGTGCCAGCAGCCCGTTCGGGGCGGGGGAGAGAGATACGCAGTATTTT	CASSPFGAGERDTQYF
TRBV7-9	many	TRBJ2-6	TRBD1	TGTGCCAGCAGCTACCGGCCGGGACAGGGGGCGCGTGGGGCCAACGTCCTGACTTTC	CASSYRPGQGARGANVLTF
TRBV5-1	few	TRBJ1-6	NA	TGCGCCAGCAGGGAGAGCCTTAATTCACCCCTCCACTTT	CASRESLNSPLHF
TRBV20-1	NA	TRBJ2-5	NA	TGCAGTGCTCCGCTGAACCTCCAAGAGACCCAGTACTTC	CSAPLNLQETQYF
TRBV7-2	NA	TRBJ1-3	NA	TGTGCCAGCAGCTTAGTACAATCTGGAAACACCATATATTTT	CASSLVQSGNTIYF
TRBV3-1	few	TRBJ2-5	NA	TGTGCCAGCAGCCATAGTAGAGGGACCCAGTACTTC	CASSHSRGTQYF
TRBV3-1	few	TRBJ2-3	TRBD2	TGTGCCAGCAGCCAAGGTAGAGCGGGGGCGTTAGATACGCAGTATTTT	CASSQGRAGALDTQYF
TRBV20-1	NA	TRBJ1-5	TRBD1	TGCAGTGCTAGTAGCGGGACAGGTTATTATAGCAATCAGCCCCAGCATTTT	CSASSGTGYYSNQPQHF
TRBV5-6	few	TRBJ2-5	TRBD1	TGTGCCAGCAGCTCACCTCTCCGGGACAGACAAGAGACCCAGTACTTC	CASSSPLRDRQETQYF
TRBV6-2/TRBV6-3	NA	TRBJ2-1	NA	TGTGCCAGCAGCCCCCTCCCGACTGGAAAGAGCTCCTACAATGAGCAGTTCTTC	CASSPLPTGKSSYNEQFF
TRBV19	few	TRBJ2-2	NA	TGTGCCAGTAGTATCAAGGGGAGCGCCGGGGAGCTGTTTTTT	CASSIKGSAGELFF
TRBV7-2	many	TRBJ2-1	NA	TGTGCCAGCAGCTTACAGCCGGGGGATGAGCAGTTCTTC	CASSLQPGDEQFF
TRBV7-2	NA	TRBJ1-2	TRBD1	TGTGCCAGCAGGTCCGGGACAGGGGACTATGGCTACACCTTC	CASRSGTGDYGYTF
TRBV30	few	TRBJ1-1	NA	TGTGCCTGGACTATCGTTAACACTGAAGCTTTCTTT	CAWTIVNTEAFF
TRBV28	many	TRBJ2-3	TRBD2	TGTGCCAGCAAAAGAGATAGCGGGGTGCCCGATACGCAGTATTTT	CASKRDSGVPDTQYF
TRBV14	NA	TRBJ2-6	NA	TGTGCCAGCAGCCACCCCAAATCCGGGGGCTCTGGGGCCAACGTCCTGACTTTC	CASSHPKSGGSGANVLTF
TRBV11-1	many	TRBJ1-1	NA	TGTGCCAGCAGCTTCCAGGGACTAGAAGCTTTCTTT	CASSFQGLEAFF
TRBV20-1	many	TRBJ2-5	NA	TGCAGTGGGCCGGACGGGCAAGAGACCCAGTACTTC	CSGPDGQETQYF
TRBV4-2	NA	TRBJ2-1	TRBD2	TGTGCCAGCAGCCATATATTAGCGGGTAATGAGCAGTTCTTC	CASSHILAGNEQFF
TRBV7-6	few	TRBJ2-5	NA	TGTGCCAGCAGCTTACCAGTGGTCCAAGAGACCCAGTACTTC	CASSLPVVQETQYF
TRBV29-1	few	TRBJ2-1	NA	TGCAGCGCCTCCCAGCGGTACAATGAGCAGTTCTTC	CSASQRYNEQFF
TRBV30	NA	TRBJ2-1	TRBD2	TGTGCCTGGAGTGGGGCGACTAGCGGGGGCCAAAATGAGCAGTTCTTC	CAWSGATSGGQNEQFF
TRBV2	many	TRBJ2-3	TRBD1	TGTGCCAGCAGTCCGGGACAGTACACAGATACGCAGTATTTT	CASSPGQYTDTQYF
TRBV7-3	NA	TRBJ2-3	NA	TGTGCCAGCAGCTATCTGGGGGGCGGCACAGATACGCAGTATTTT	CASSYLGGGTDTQYF
TRBV7-9	NA	TRBJ2-1	NA	TGTGCCAGCAGCTTTTCTGTCCCTCAAGAGACCCAGTTCTTC	CASSFSVPQETQFF
TRBV5-1	NA	TRBJ2-3	NA	TGCGCCAGCAGCGGGGTTCAGACGGGCACAGATACGCAGTATTTT	CASSGVQTGTDTQYF
TRBV9	few	TRBJ2-3	TRBD2	TGTGCCAGCAGCGTAACCCCCAGCGGGGGAAGCACAGATACGCAGTATTTT	CASSVTPSGGSTDTQYF
TRBV7-9	few	TRBJ2-4	NA	TGTGCCAGCAGCTTAGTGTTCGACATTCAGTACTTC	CASSLVFDIQYF
TRBV29-1	many	TRBJ2-3	NA	TGCAGCGTCGAGCGGAACCACGGGGGAGATACGCAGTATTTT	CSVERNHGGDTQYF
TRBV24-1	many	TRBJ2-3	TRBD1	TGTGCCACCAGTGGACAGGGGATCACAGATACGCAGTATTTT	CATSGQGITDTQYF
TRBV20-1	many	TRBJ2-1	TRBD2	TGCAGTGCTAGAGATGTCGGGCGGCTAGCGGGGGTTTACAATGAGCAGTTCTTC	CSARDVGRLAGVYNEQFF
TRBV6-5	NA	TRBJ1-1	TRBD1	TGTGCCAGCAGTCGGACAGGTTGGGAAGCTTTCTTT	CASSRTGWEAFF
TRBV5-6	many	TRBJ2-1	NA	TGTGCCAGCAGCTTGGCCCCTTACAATGAGCAGTTCTTC	CASSLAPYNEQFF
TRBV29-1	NA	TRBJ1-2	TRBD1	TGCAACACCGGACAGGAGAACTATGGCTACACCTTC	CNTGQENYGYTF
TRBV5-5	many	TRBJ1-2	NA	TGTGCCAGCAGCTTGGATGGGGGGCTCTATGGCTACACCTTC	CASSLDGGLYGYTF
TRBV4-3	NA	TRBJ2-5	TRBD2	TGCGCCAGCAGCCAAGCTGGGCTAGCGGGCCAGCAGGGGACCCAGTACTTC	CASSQAGLAGQQGTQYF
TRBV6-5	few	TRBJ2-1	TRBD2	TGTGCCAGCAGTTACACGTTGACTAGCGGGGGGAACAATGAGCAGTTCTTC	CASSYTLTSGGNNEQFF
TRBV28	NA	TRBJ2-1	NA	TGTGCCAGCAGTTTATGGGCGGTCTCCTACAATGAGCAGTTCTTC	CASSLWAVSYNEQFF
TRBV5-5	few	TRBJ2-5	TRBD1	TGTGCCAGCAGCACCAGGACAGGGGTGAGCGAGACCCAGTACTTC	CASSTRTGVSETQYF
TRBV2	few	TRBJ2-7	NA	TGTGCCAGCAGTGAAGCAATGCACGGGCAGTACTTC	CASSEAMHGQYF